This T cell receptor (beta chain) was profiled in a study of blood T cell repertoires in COVID-19. Study at large: Italy, Spain and the United States were the sources of the convalescent and acute COVID-19 samples. From T cells, B-cell-depleted T cells, or PBMCs came the material, which was cDNA or gDNA.

In the authors' workflow: Estimated nucleated cell counts came from reference gene primer amplification. TCRdb's table, derived via immunoSEQ multiplex PCR, lists solely in-frame clones and lacks some. For V, J and clone size, that table is used; D and trimming come from the DNA. The sample includes 100,000 or so clones, approximately 84% seen only once; the top ten take around 6.9%. This CDR3 is built from 15 residues. V trimming: 4 bases; J trimming: 2 bases; junction bases outside the gene matches: 2. Per the germline V gene, CDR1 is SGHVS and CDR2 is FNYEAQ. The clonotype was recovered from a man aged 30-40 years in a cohort sampled during active COVID-19. V and J are TRBV7-6 and TRBJ2-6; 7 bases match TRBD1. Sequenced sample: peripheral blood. CDR3 sequence: CASSSTGAGANVLTF. DNA for the CDR3: TGTGCCAGCAGCTCCACAGGGGCTGGGGCCAACGTCCTGACTTTC.